One sample yielded the 27 T cell receptor beta chains listed below, sequenced in a study of CD8+CD57+ T cells in acquired aplastic anemia listed by TCRdb under 2018. The patients picked for sequencing were ones in whom flow cytometry had shown an expansion of CD8+CD57+ cells. TCRdb records Illumina HiSeq 2000 as the sequencer. Genomic DNA served as template for TCR beta VDJ combination and CDR3 sequence profiling. TCRdb ran its own pipeline on the public reads, namely fastp trimming at Q25 and MiXCR clone calling, and kept in-frame beta chains. Rows merge per CDR3 protein into single entries with the most common DNA and genes. The sample data list fewer than 300,000 distinct CDR3 sequences, and approximately 79% of these were observed just once. Less than 50% of the sample goes to the ten largest clones. Sequencing was done on a sample of sorted CD4+, CD8+, or CD8+CD57+ T cells (not recorded which) from PBMCs. Receptors originate from a human donor with aplastic anemia.

With regard to this clonotype: No conserved phenylalanine or tryptophan ends this CDR3, so it is likely a read error. No DNA is shown, since the ends of the CDR3 on it are uncertain; the CDR3 is the one TCRdb lists. The genes are TRBV12-3 or TRBV12-4 and TRBJ2-3; TRBD2 reflects the table's D call only, with no check against the DNA. The CDR3 is 14 residues long, counting both termini. CDR3 protein: CASSFTGPPDTRYI.

The V and J genes are TRBV7-9 and TRBJ2-5, with D perhaps matching TRBD2 (6 bases). V was trimmed by 2 bases and J by 12 bases, leaving 22 bases between them. This CDR3 comprises 15 residues. CDR1 SEHNR and CDR2 FQNEAQ come from the germline V gene (reference sequence). The CDR3 region is CASSLIPGERVIEYF. The CDR3 DNA reads as TGTGCCAGCAGCTTAATACCCGGGGAGCGGGTGATTGAGTACTTC.

This chain connects TRBV7-4 to TRBJ2-7, with D maybe TRBD2 (5 bases). Looked up from germline, CDR1 is SGHVT and CDR2 is SQSDAQ. The CDR3 has 14 amino acids. The CDR3 reads CASSFHSSAWEHEV. Here the CDR3 DNA reads TGTGCCAGCAGCTTTCACAGTAGCGCCTGGGAGCATGAGGTC.

V gene TRBV2 combines with J gene TRBJ2-5; D remains ambiguous. The V and J ends lost 3 bases and 3 bases respectively, with 11 bases between them. CDR1 is SNHLY and CDR2 is FYNNEI in the germline V gene. This CDR3 contains 14 residues. CDR3 in DNA: TGTGCCAGCAGTGAGGCGTATAGCAAAGAGACCCAGTACTTC. Amino acid sequence: CASSEAYSKETQYF.

Comment on this clonotype: Here the CDR3 omits its conserved ending phenylalanine or tryptophan, so a read error is the likely source. No DNA is shown, since the ends of the CDR3 on it are uncertain; the CDR3 is the one TCRdb lists. The chain carries TRBV7-8 and TRBJ2-3. Ends included, the CDR3 has 13 residues. Germline CDR1 and CDR2: SGHVS and FQNEAQ. CDR3 amino acids: CASSFDPDETHLS.

The V and J genes are TRBV11-3 and TRBJ1-1, with D tentatively TRBD1 (5 bases). The CDR3 runs 15 residues. Trimming pared 4 bases from V and 0 bases from J, leaving 12 bases between. Germline assignment: CDR1 SGHNT and CDR2 YENEEA. CDR3 bases: TGTGCCAGCAGCTACGCCGGGACTCTGAACACTGAAGCTTTCTTT. Protein sequence: CASSYAGTLNTEAFF.

This chain joins TRBV27 and TRBJ2-7; the match to TRBD1 covers 7 bases. Germline CDR1 reads MNHEY; CDR2 reads SMNVEV (reference sequence). With V trimmed by 2 bases and J by 4 bases, 11 bases remained unmatched. There are 16 residues in the CDR3. CDR3 in DNA: TGTGCCAGCAGTTTAGGGCCTGGGACAGTCTTTTACGAGCAGTACTTC. Amino acids: CASSLGPGTVFYEQYF.

The gene calls are TRBV2 and TRBJ1-1; D perhaps matches TRBD1 (6 bases). The germline V gene has CDR1 SNHLY and CDR2 FYNNEI. The CDR3 covers 14 residues. The V end was cut by 6 bases, the J end by 0 bases, with 11 bases between. CDR3 DNA: TGTGCCAGCAGCCTGGACAGCCTGAACACTGAAGCTTTCTTT. Translating gives CASSLDSLNTEAFF. Full variable domain (outside the CDR3, taken from reference TRBV2 and TRBJ1-1): EPEVTQTPSHQVTQMGQEVILRCVPISNHLYFYWYRQILGQKVEFLVSFYNNEISEKSEIFDDQFSVERPDGSNFTLKIRSTKLEDSAMYFCASSLDSLNTEAFFGQGTRLTVV.

The rearrangement links TRBV5-5 to TRBJ2-3, with D perhaps TRBD1 (6 bases). Germline lookup yields CDR1 SGHKS and CDR2 YYEKEE (reference sequence). V lost 3 bases and J 5 bases, leaving 16 bases between the germline ends. The CDR3 covers 15 residues. The CDR3 spells CASSSSQGRKDTQYF. CDR3 DNA sequence: TGTGCCAGCAGCTCCTCACAGGGACGGAAAGATACGCAGTATTTT.

The chain employs TRBV2 and TRBJ2-7, with D possibly matching TRBD1 (5 bases). The germline V gene has CDR1 SNHLY and CDR2 FYNNEI. Trimming took 11 bases from V and 9 from J, leaving 38 bases between them. The CDR3 totals 18 residues. For the CDR3, the DNA is TGTGCCCTACGCCGTCATCCCGACGAGACAGCCCTTTCCTTCGGGCAGTACGTC. Translated, it gives CALRRHPDETALSFGQYV.

This clonotype has just a few counts. At one end, the junction sequence differs from germline, possibly due to a read error. The chain links TRBV15 to TRBJ2-3; no reliable D call. The J call could be wrong; TRBJ2-5 is a better fit for the DNA end. Germline V gene data show CDR1 as LNHNV and CDR2 as YYDKDF (reference sequence). CDR3 length: 14 residues. The CDR3 DNA is TGTGCCACCAGCATGGGCGCCAGCCAAGATACCCAGTACTTC. It encodes CATSMGASQDTQYF.

V gene TRBV7-2 combines with J gene TRBJ2-2, with D possibly matching TRBD2 (7 bases). This CDR3 contains 16 residues. Germline V gene lookup returns CDR1 SGHTA and CDR2 FQGNSA. Trimming pared 0 bases from V and 14 bases from J, leaving 22 bases between. The CDR3 loop is CASSLARWGGDHPLFF. The CDR3 nucleotides are TGTGCCAGCAGCTTAGCGCGGTGGGGGGGCGATCACCCCCTGTTTTTT.

The rearrangement links TRBV5-5 to TRBJ2-7, with D possibly TRBD2 on 6 matching bases. This CDR3 spans 14 amino acids. From germline, CDR1 is SGHKS and CDR2 YYEKEE (reference sequence). Trimming removed 4 bases at V and 2 bases at J, with 13 bases between. The CDR3 loop reads CASSVGSLAYEQYF. CDR3 bases: TGTGCCAGCAGCGTCGGGAGCCTAGCCTACGAGCAGTACTTC.

The rearrangement joins TRBV7-2 to TRBJ2-3; perhaps TRBD1 as D (5 bases). Trimming took 7 bases from V and 2 from J, leaving 10 bases between them. The length of the CDR3 is 13 residues. Germline CDR1 reads SGHTA; CDR2 reads FQGNSA. CDR3 sequence reads: CASTRQYTDTQYF. The CDR3 DNA reads TGTGCCAGCACCAGACAGTACACAGATACGCAGTATTTT.

This chain uses TRBV10-3 with TRBJ2-7, with D tentatively TRBD1 (6 bases). V was cut by 5 bases and J by 4 bases, with 12 bases left in between. Germline V CDR1 and CDR2: ENHRY, SYGVKD. The CDR3 is 13 residues long. CDR3 DNA sequence: TGTGCCATCAGTCAGGGGAGTCGGTACGAGCAGTACGTC. This gives the protein CAISQGSRYEQYV.

The V call is TRBV7-2, the J call TRBJ1-2; TRBD1 matches at 8 bases. CDR1 is SGHTA and CDR2 is FQGNSA in the germline V gene. The CDR3 sequence is 14 residues long. The junction had 11 bases not matched to a gene; V was cut back by 6 bases and J by 8 bases. The CDR3 loop reads CASSKDRVGQGYTF. The CDR3 nucleotides are TGTGCCAGCAGTAAGGACAGGGTAGGACAGGGCTACACCTTC.

A word on this clonotype: Sequence at one end of the junction differs from germline and may be a read error. This chain joins TRBV2 and TRBJ1-1; D perhaps matches TRBD1 (6 bases). Germline assignment: CDR1 SNHLY and CDR2 FYNNEI. There are 13 residues in the CDR3. The CDR3 nucleotides are TGTGCCAGCGGGCACGGGGGCACAGCTGAGGCTTACTTT. This gives the protein CASGHGGTAEAYF.

This clonotype was recorded once. The junction and the germline gene differ at one end; a read error may be behind it. The chain has TRBV9 and TRBJ1-2; tentatively, D is TRBD1 (6 bases). This CDR3 region has 15 residues. From germline, CDR1 is SGDLS and CDR2 YYNGEE. Written as DNA, the CDR3 is TGTGCCAGCAGATGGACTGGGGGCGCTGACTATGGCGACACCTTC. Its translation: CASRWTGGADYGDTF. The full variable domain, completed using reference TRBV9 and TRBJ1-2, is DSGVTQTPKHLITATGQRVTLRCSPRSGDLSVYWYQQSLDQGLQFLIQYYNGEERAKGNILERFSAQQFPDLHSELNLSSLELGDSALYFCASRWTGGADYGDTFGSGTRLTVV.

The rearrangement uses TRBV20-1 and TRBJ2-5; the match to TRBD2 covers 9 bases. Unmatched junction bases numbered 5, after V lost 4 bases and J lost 2 bases. The CDR3 consists of 14 residues. Germline V gene sequence: CDR1 DFQATT, CDR2 SNEGSKA (reference sequence). CDR3 DNA sequence: TGCAGTGCTACCTTAGCGGGGGTACAAGAGACCCAGTACTTC. Its protein is CSATLAGVQETQYF.

In the case of this clonotype: Lacking the conserved final phenylalanine or tryptophan, this CDR3 likely reflects a read error. Because the CDR3's place on the DNA is in doubt, the DNA is left out and the CDR3 is given as listed by TCRdb. The V gene is TRBV2, the J gene TRBJ2-6; the table calls TRBD1, which could not be checked here. Looked up from germline, CDR1 is SNHLY and CDR2 is FYNNEI. Ends included, the CDR3 has 16 residues. Here the CDR3 reads CASSVGGQCTDTQYFV.

The chain links TRBV6-5 to TRBJ2-1, with 7 bases lining up with TRBD2. Trimming cost V 5 bases and J 0 bases; bases outside gene matches: 7. CDR1 is MNHEY, CDR2 SVGAGI, per germline. The CDR3 has 16 residues. The chain's CDR3 is CASSIASGISYNEQFF. The CDR3 nucleotides are TGTGCCAGCAGTATAGCTAGCGGTATCTCCTACAATGAGCAGTTCTTC.

In the case of this clonotype: The junction shows a germline mismatch at one end, possibly a read error. V is TRBV2 and J is TRBJ2-1; D is unclear. There are 15 residues in the CDR3. Per germline, CDR1 SNHLY and CDR2 FYNNEI. CDR3 region: CASLLDPGPYSEQFF. The CDR3 bases are TGTGCCAGCCTGCTCGACCCAGGCCCCTACAGTGAGCAGTTCTTC.

The chain couples TRBV11-3 to TRBJ1-1; no reliable D call. This CDR3 has 14 amino acids. V was pared by 0 bases and J by 3 bases, with 8 bases between. CDR1 and CDR2 (germline): SGHNT, YENEEA. CDR3 sequence reads: CASSLDGKDTEAFF. The CDR3 bases are TGTGCCAGCAGCTTAGATGGGAAAGACACTGAAGCTTTCTTT. The whole variable domain, filled in from reference TRBV11-3 and TRBJ1-1, reads EAGVVQSPRYKIIEKKQPVAFWCNPISGHNTLYWYLQNLGQGPELLIRYENEEAVDDSQLPKDRFSAERLKGVDSTLKIQPAELGDSAVYLCASSLDGKDTEAFFGQGTRLTVV.

Concerning this clonotype: The limits of the CDR3 on the DNA are not certain, so only TCRdb's listed CDR3 is given. The rearrangement links TRBV7-1 to TRBJ1-5. TRBV7-1 is known as an ORF, though its function is uncertain. The CDR3 length is 16 residues, termini included. CDR3 sequence reads: CASSSGVVNNEQFFGF.

With respect to this clonotype: The junction and the germline gene differ at one end; a read error may be behind it. This chain connects TRBV2 to TRBJ2-3; possibly TRBD1 for D (6 bases). Germline V gives CDR1 SNHLY, CDR2 FYNNEI. The CDR3 spans 14 residues. CDR3 protein: CASGVGGAPNTHFF. The DNA of the CDR3 is TGTGCCAGCGGCGTAGGGGGAGCACCTAATACGCATTTTTTT. The full variable domain, with the rest looked up from reference TRBV2 and TRBJ2-3, is EPEVTQTPSHQVTQMGQEVILRCVPISNHLYFYWYRQILGQKVEFLVSFYNNEISEKSEIFDDQFSVERPDGSNFTLKIRSTKLEDSAMYFCASGVGGAPNTHFFGPGTRLTVL.

In its sample, this clonotype was seen a few times. This chain joins TRBV7-8 and TRBJ1-1; tentative D call: TRBD1 (5 bases). CDR1 SGHVS and CDR2 FQNEAQ come from the germline V gene. Trimming cost V 3 bases and J 12 bases, with 23 bases left between them. This CDR3 has 15 residues. CDR3 loop: CASSFHPDGTTLSFF. The CDR3 nucleotides read TGTGCCAGCAGCTTTCATCCAGACGGGACCACCCTTTCTTTCTTT.

On this clonotype: Sequence at one end of the junction differs from germline and may be a read error. The chain combines TRBV2 with TRBJ2-1; TRBD2 might be the D (5 bases). CDR3 length: 13 amino acids. Germline CDR1 is SNHLY and CDR2 is FYNNEI. The CDR3 loop reads CASRDGVTDTQSF. CDR3 sequence (DNA): TGTGCCAGCAGAGACGGGGTAACAGATACGCAGTCCTTC.